This T cell receptor (beta chain) was identified during a study of OX40 agonist ivuxolimab in advanced cancers. Data came from immunoSEQ multiplex PCR; TCRdb stores just in-frame clones and leaves some out. The top ten hold about 1.3% of the sample, which has around 35,000 clones, 81% seen once. Germline CDR1 SGDLS, CDR2 YYNGEE. V gave up 2 bases and J gave up 0 bases; unmatched junction bases: 6. This CDR3 has 17 amino acids. The sequence was collected from an adult with an advanced solid tumor such as melanoma, head and neck, liver or kidney cancer. The V gene is TRBV9, the J gene TRBJ1-4; 8 bases align to TRBD1. Material: CD4+ or CD8+ T cells sorted from blood, obtained in a trial of the OX40 agonist ivuxolimab. This chain's CDR3 is CASSVQPTGATNEKLFF. CDR3 sequence (DNA): TGTGCCAGCAGCGTCCAGCCGACAGGGGCAACTAATGAAAAACTGTTTTTT.